The entry that follows covers one TCR beta chain sequence. No antigen is known for it. The table came from immunoSEQ multiplex PCR; TCRdb's copy has only in-frame clones and leaves some out. Here the sample spans some 69,000 clones, about 74% being singletons. This sample is drawn from a study of vaccination effects on CD4 cells after COVID-19. Broader study findings: The vaccine-induced clones of healthy vaccinees included only 1 of 255 that cross-reacted with common cold coronaviruses.

Looked up from germline, CDR1 is SGDLS and CDR2 is YYNGEE. V was shortened by 0 bases and J by 0 bases, with 9 bases between the two germline ends. The CDR3 consists of 15 residues. Sequencing was preceded by expansion of antigen-specific CD4+ T cells with viral peptide pools in the ViraFEST assay. Having been cultured for about ten days, the cells underwent CD4+ T cell isolation. Each person got two doses of an mRNA SARS-CoV-2 vaccine, BNT162b2 or mRNA-1273. The source of this sequence is a human donor who received a COVID-19 vaccine. The genes are TRBV9 and TRBJ1-1, with D unclear. Sequencing was performed on CD4+ T cells from PBMCs cultured with HCoV-229E spike peptides, taken after COVID-19 vaccination. The CDR3 loop reads CASSVEERVNTEAFF. The CDR3 DNA is TGTGCCAGCAGCGTAGAGGAGAGGGTGAACACTGAAGCTTTCTTT.